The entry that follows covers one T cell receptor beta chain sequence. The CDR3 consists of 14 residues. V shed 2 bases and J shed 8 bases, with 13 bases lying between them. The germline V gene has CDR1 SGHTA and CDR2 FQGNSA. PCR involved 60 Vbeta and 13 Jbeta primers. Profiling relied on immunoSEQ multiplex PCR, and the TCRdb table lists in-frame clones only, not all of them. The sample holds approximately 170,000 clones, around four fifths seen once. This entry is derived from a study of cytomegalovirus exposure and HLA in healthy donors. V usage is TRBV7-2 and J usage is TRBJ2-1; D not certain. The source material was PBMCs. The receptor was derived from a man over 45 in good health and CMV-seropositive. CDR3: CASSLMRHSYEQFF. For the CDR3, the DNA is TGTGCCAGCAGCTTAATGAGGCACTCCTATGAGCAGTTCTTC.